These 2 T cell receptor beta chains share one sample of origin, sequenced in a study of molecular identifiers for immune sequencing clone quantification. One entry per CDR3 protein results from TCRdb running MiXCR on the PCR reads. This table has some 320,000 distinct CDR3 sequences, over 20% appearing once. Sequenced: naive CD8+ T cells from blood, with Jurkat cell RNA spiked in. Subset noted: FACS-sorted CD8+CD4-CCR7+CD45RA+ naive T cells. These TCRs come from a human donor in good health. Some libraries in this study had Jurkat cell RNA spiked in.

The chain recombines TRBV2 with TRBJ2-3; 7 bases align to TRBD2. With 5 bases clipped from V and 5 bases from J, the junction kept 10 bases outside the gene matches. CDR1 SNHLY and CDR2 FYNNEI come from the germline V gene. The CDR3 consists of 15 residues. The DNA for the CDR3 is TGTGCCAGCAGTCCTACGAGCGGGGCGAGAGATACGCAGTATTTT. Encoded protein: CASSPTSGARDTQYF.

About this clonotype: A read error may explain this, as a much larger clone is one base away. The chain is built from TRBV2 and TRBJ2-3, with 8 bases fitting TRBD2. The CDR3 is 19 residues long. CDR1 and CDR2 (germline): SNHLY, FYNNEI. Trimming at V came to 4 bases and at J to 4 bases, leaving 19 bases not matched to a gene. The CDR3 region is CASSVEGVLAEFIADTQYF. The CDR3 coding sequence is TGTGCCAGCAGTGTTGAGGGGGTACTAGCGGAGTTTATCGCAGATACGCAGTATTTT.